Described below is a single T cell receptor beta chain sequence and its context. Its specificity is not known. Only cases whose brain tissue showed the highest T cell transcript signatures were sequenced. Before surgery, patients took at least one anti-epileptic drug. Only in-frame clones appear in the TCRdb table, and some are missing; sequencing was by immunoSEQ multiplex PCR. The repertoire consists of 95,000 to 120,000 clones, with 90% to 95% occurring once and the leading ten covering about 3.8%. CDR3 length equals 13 residues. V trimming: 6 bases; J trimming: 4 bases; junction bases outside the gene matches: 4. Germline CDR1 reads MRHNA; CDR2 reads SNTAGT. This sample stems from a study of brain T cells in children with intractable seizures. Study-wide results and limits: Viral specificity was inferred only from CDR3 similarity; HCMV serostatus was unknown. Pre- and post-surgery blood differed in depth, so pre-surgery absences may be undersampling.

This clonotype originated in a boy younger than two with hemimegalencephaly and intractable seizures. The sequencing here drew on peripheral blood, taken at surgery. The rearrangement joins TRBV6-4 to TRBJ2-3, with 7 nucleotides matching TRBD2. The CDR3 loop is CASRVGGPDTQYF. The CDR3 nucleotides are TGTGCCAGCAGGGTGGGAGGGCCAGATACGCAGTATTTT.